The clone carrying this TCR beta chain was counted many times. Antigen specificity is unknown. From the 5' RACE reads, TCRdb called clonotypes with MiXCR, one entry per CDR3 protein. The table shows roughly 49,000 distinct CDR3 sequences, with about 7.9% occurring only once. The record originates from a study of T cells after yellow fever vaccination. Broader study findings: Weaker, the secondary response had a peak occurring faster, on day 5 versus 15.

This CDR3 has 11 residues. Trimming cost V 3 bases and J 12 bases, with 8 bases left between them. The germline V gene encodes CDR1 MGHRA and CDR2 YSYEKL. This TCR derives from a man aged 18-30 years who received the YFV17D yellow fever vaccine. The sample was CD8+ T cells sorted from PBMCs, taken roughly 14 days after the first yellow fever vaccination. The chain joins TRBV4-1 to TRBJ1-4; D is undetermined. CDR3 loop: CASSQGLELFF. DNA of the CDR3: TGCGCCAGCAGCCAGGGGTTGGAACTGTTTTTT.